This record concerns one T cell receptor (beta chain) sequence. Only one count was recorded for this clone. Its antigen remains unidentified. One base away there is no much larger clone; base qualities are not given. CDR1 LNHDA and CDR2 SQIVND are derived from the germline V gene (reference sequence). For this chain, trimming is 3 bases at the V end and 1 base at the J end, and the number of junction bases without a gene match is 6. There are 17 amino acids in the CDR3, from cysteine to phenylalanine inclusive. This entry keeps only the CDR3 DNA: 51 bases, framed from base 1. Each collaborating institution followed its own protocols to collect whole blood in K2EDTA tubes. Collaborator samples were shipped for TCRbeta analysis as frozen whole blood, isolated PBMCs, or DNA extracted from either sample type. The immunoSEQ Assay, a bias-controlled multiplex PCR, was used to amplify TCRbeta CDR3 regions from genomic DNA. The study's processing was this. Within the assay, amplification of reference gene primers was used to estimate how many nucleated cells each sample contained. To quantify the absolute abundance of each unique TCRbeta CDR3 rearrangement, sequence reads were collapsed and filtered. For each sample, productive Simpson clonality was calculated as the square root of Simpson's diversity index across productive rearrangements. Held by TCRdb, this immuneACCESS table contains in-frame sequences only and omits some clones. Under half of the omission traces to an unresolved V gene where checked; the cause of the rest is unknown. The DNA was the basis for D and trimming; V, J and clone size are from that table. Recorded for this sample are around 380,000 clones; 70% to 85% of them occurred a single time. 1.1% of the sample rests with the top ten.

The data derive from a study of blood T cell repertoires in COVID-19 (TCRdb year 2020). A note on the overall study: Samples covering the acute and convalescent phases of COVID-19 were provided by collaborators in the United States, Italy and Spain. The material from the prospective study consisted of cDNA or gDNA derived from T cells, B-cell-depleted T cells, or PBMCs. Deeply sampled blood TCRbeta repertoires from subjects exposed to, actively infected with, or recovered from COVID-19 were included in the dataset. The repertoires were released in a freely available public database intended as a resource for research on the immune response to SARS-CoV-2. The samples were drawn from two sources: the first 160 participants of the ongoing ImmuneRACE study, and 1,000 to 1,500 subjects contributed by 6 global collaborators. The sample metadata nearly always contained a de-identified subject ID, COVID-19 status, age in years and sex. Where available, HLA class I and class II types were taken from metadata supplied by the sample provider and were not determined by assay-based typing. Overall study outcomes, separate from this receptor: The quantity of clinical and demographic metadata differed by source and by participant and was supplied without curation.

The sample comprised peripheral blood. In this chain, TRBV19 is recombined with TRBJ1-5; 10 bases in between match TRBD1. This sequence was found in a human donor with acute or convalescent COVID-19. The donor label of this sample is uncertain. The DNA sequence reads TGTGCCAGTAGTATGGGGGACAGGGGAGGGAGCAATCAGCCCCAGCATTTT. It translates to CASSMGDRGGSNQPQHF.